Sequencing of this T cell receptor beta chain was carried out in a study of identical twins. This clonotype was detected only a few times. What it recognizes is unknown. TCRdb re-called the 5' RACE reads with MiXCR, one entry per CDR3 protein. This repertoire shows 450,000 or so distinct CDR3 sequences, around 14% found once; its top ten account for around 0.57%. Broader study findings: Within beta out-of-frame sequences, the excess sharing observed between twins was weaker.

Only healthy Caucasians were included as donors. Trimming took 6 bases from V and 7 from J; bases not matched to a gene: 8. Germline V gives CDR1 KGHSH, CDR2 LQKENI. The CDR3 is 13 amino acids. The sample also formed part of further work on yellow fever vaccine responses in identical twins.

Sequencing was done on a sample of CD4+ T cells sorted from blood. The TCR originated in a woman between 18 and 30 years old in good health. V gene TRBV18 combines with J gene TRBJ1-1; 7 nucleotides align to TRBD1. DNA for the CDR3: TGTGCCAGCTCCCTCGGACAGGCGCGTGAAGCTTTCTTT. It is translated as CASSLGQAREAFF.